This T cell receptor (beta chain) was recorded in a study of cytomegalovirus exposure and HLA in healthy donors. Turning to this clone: Antigen unknown.

Separate from the approximately 720-subject first cohort was the approximately 130-subject validation cohort, to which the donors belonged. Findings and caveats of the study: Reports credit the classifier with highly specific, highly sensitive diagnosis of cytomegalovirus status. Rare TCR sequences predominated, though certain public TCRs were found in many donors. A few CMV-associated chains proved CMV antigen-specific in vitro.

The repertoire was sequenced with immunoSEQ multiplex PCR; TCRdb's copy has only in-frame clones and lacks some. This sample carries fewer than 70,000 clones, 90% of them seen once, and the ten largest clones take 3%. The sequencing input was PBMCs. The receptor's source is a man aged 18 to 35 in good health and CMV-seronegative.

CDR3 bases: TGTGCCAGCCGCTCGACAGGGCCCGGGGGTTATGAGCAGTTCTTC. The encoded protein is CASRSTGPGGYEQFF. The chain combines TRBV27 with TRBJ2-1; possible D gene TRBD1, 7 bases. Per the germline V gene, CDR1 is MNHEY and CDR2 is SMNVEV (reference sequence). Trimming removed 8 bases at V and 8 bases at J, with 22 bases between. The CDR3 runs to 15 residues.